The 19 T cell receptor beta chains presented below share a single source sample, sequenced in a study of blood T cell repertoires in COVID-19. TCRdb's copy holds only in-frame clones and misses some; the assay was immunoSEQ multiplex PCR. The sample includes hundreds of thousands of clones, 85% to 90% seen only once; the top ten take about 4.6%. The sequencing input was peripheral blood. The receptors derive from a man aged 35-49 years with acute or convalescent COVID-19.

The chain uses TRBV5-1 and TRBJ2-3; TRBD1 aligns across 8 bases. The V gene's germline CDR1 is SGHRS and CDR2 YFSETQ. CDR3 length: 15 amino acids. Trimming took 3 bases from V and 2 from J; bases not matched to a gene: 5. The CDR3 reads CASSSDRGYTDTQYF. In DNA form, the CDR3 reads TGCGCCAGCAGCTCCGACAGGGGCTACACAGATACGCAGTATTTT.

The chain employs TRBV27 and TRBJ1-2, with 9 bases lining up with TRBD1. The CDR3 sequence is 16 residues long. Looked up from germline, CDR1 is MNHEY and CDR2 is SMNVEV (reference sequence). V was pared by 5 bases and J by 4 bases, with 11 bases of the junction left unmatched. CDR3 region: CASSPRDRAFGYGYTF. The DNA of the CDR3 is TGTGCCAGCAGTCCCAGGGACAGGGCGTTCGGCTATGGCTACACCTTC.

This clone has a handful of counts. The V and J genes are TRBV3-1 (or the pseudogene TRBV3-2) and TRBJ1-2; 10 bases are shared with TRBD1. Trimming removed 4 bases from V and 8 bases from J; junction bases left unmatched: 4. The germline V gene encodes CDR1 LGHDT and CDR2 YNNKEL (reference sequence). The length of the CDR3 is 13 residues. The DNA of the CDR3 is TGTGCCAGCAGCCGACAGGGGGCTGAGGGCTACACCTTC. Translation gives CASSRQGAEGYTF.

The chain carries TRBV2 and TRBJ2-7; 7 bases fit TRBD2. Trimming took 8 bases from V and 1 from J; bases not matched to a gene: 2. The CDR3 consists of 12 residues. The germline V gene has CDR1 SNHLY and CDR2 FYNNEI. This CDR3 is CASAGESYEQYF. In DNA form, the CDR3 reads TGTGCCAGCGCGGGGGAATCCTACGAGCAGTACTTC.

The V gene is TRBV30, the J gene TRBJ1-4; weak D call: TRBD1 (6 bases). Between the trimmed V and J ends, which lost 2 bases and 8 bases, there was a span of 12 bases. The CDR3 totals 13 residues. CDR1 and CDR2 (germline): GTSNPN, SVGIG (reference sequence). The CDR3 region has the DNA TGTGCCTGGAGTAGGGACATGAGGGAAAAACTGTTTTTT. It encodes CAWSRDMREKLFF.

This clone was observed a few times. The rearrangement uses TRBV11-2 and TRBJ2-1; D perhaps matches TRBD2 (6 bases). The germline V gene has CDR1 SGHAT and CDR2 FQNNGV. CDR3 length equals 13 residues. Deletions cut 2 bases from V and 5 bases from J, with 7 bases between. CDR3 amino acids: CASSLLADNEQFF. The CDR3 coding sequence is TGTGCCAGCAGCTTATTAGCGGACAATGAGCAGTTCTTC. Full variable domain (rest looked up from reference TRBV11-2 and TRBJ2-1): EAGVAQSPRYKIIEKRQSVAFWCNPISGHATLYWYQQILGQGPKLLIQFQNNGVVDDSQLPKDRFSAERLKGVDSTLKIQPAKLEDSAVYLCASSLLADNEQFFGPGTRLTVL.

This sequence joins TRBV5-6 and TRBJ1-2, with a weak D call TRBD1 (5 bases). Trimming took 1 base from V and 4 from J, leaving 11 bases between them. CDR3 length: 14 residues. Looked up from germline, CDR1 is SGHDT and CDR2 is YYEEEE. DNA for the CDR3: TGTGCCAGCAGCTTGAGGGGAACCATCTATGGCTACACCTTC. It specifies CASSLRGTIYGYTF.

This chain uses TRBV7-2 with TRBJ2-3, with a weak D call TRBD2 (5 bases). This CDR3 comprises 14 residues. The V end lost 1 base, the J end lost 6 bases, and 11 bases lay between the germline ends. Germline CDR1 and CDR2: SGHTA and FQGNSA. The DNA for the CDR3 is TGTGCCAGCAGCTTAGACGGGATAGCTGATACGCAGTATTTT. It translates to CASSLDGIADTQYF.

The rearrangement joins TRBV5-6 to TRBJ2-1; unclear D gene. Looked up from germline, CDR1 is SGHDT and CDR2 is YYEEEE. Trimming took 0 bases from V and 3 from J, leaving 16 bases between them. This CDR3 spans 17 amino acids. The CDR3 reads CASSLVWAATLYNEQFF. The DNA of the CDR3 is TGTGCCAGCAGCTTGGTATGGGCAGCTACTCTCTACAATGAGCAGTTCTTC. Based on the CDR3 plus reference TRBV5-6 and TRBJ2-1, the full variable domain is DAGVTQSPTHLIKTRGQQVTLRCSPKSGHDTVSWYQQALGQGPQFIFQYYEEEERQRGNFPDRFSGHQFPNYSSELNVNALLLGDSALYLCASSLVWAATLYNEQFFGPGTRLTVL.

This sequence joins TRBV24-1 and TRBJ2-3, with 11 bases that match TRBD1. Germline V gives CDR1 KGHDR, CDR2 SFDVKD. The CDR3 is 16 residues long. Unmatched junction bases numbered 6, after V lost 3 bases and J lost 5 bases. The CDR3 here is CATSDVGQGVKDTQYF. The CDR3 coding sequence is TGTGCCACCAGTGATGTGGGACAGGGGGTAAAAGATACGCAGTATTTT.

V gene TRBV5-8 combines with J gene TRBJ1-1; D gene unclear. The CDR3 contains 12 residues. With 5 bases removed from V and 11 bases from J, the gap between germline ends came to 16 bases. CDR1 SGHTS and CDR2 YDEGEE come from the germline V gene. The CDR3 nucleotides read TGTGCCAGCAGTTCGATAGACCCCAGGGCTTTCTTT. It yields the protein CASSSIDPRAFF.

The V gene is TRBV29-1, the J gene TRBJ1-1; the D is unclear. Germline V gene data show CDR1 as SQVTM and CDR2 as ANQGSEA. The CDR3 contains 9 residues. Trimming left V 1 base short and J 10 bases short, with 4 bases between. As DNA, the CDR3 is TGCAGCGTTGAAGGGAGAGCTTTCTTT. Protein: CSVEGRAFF.

The V and J genes are TRBV2 and TRBJ1-2; perhaps TRBD1 as D (6 bases). The CDR3 runs to 13 residues. The V end lost 6 bases, the J end lost 9 bases, and 17 bases lay between the germline ends. CDR1 is SNHLY, CDR2 FYNNEI, per germline. CDR3 coding DNA: TGTGCCAGCAGGGACAGCGTCGTCTTGCGCTACACCTTC. Its translation is CASRDSVVLRYTF.

The V gene is TRBV6-5, the J gene TRBJ1-1; D unresolved. There are 13 residues in the CDR3. The germline V gene encodes CDR1 MNHEY and CDR2 SVGAGI. V dropped 8 bases and J dropped 5 bases, with 15 bases sitting between them. The CDR3 nucleotides are TGTGCCAGCTCCTTTGTTCGGGAGACTGAAGCTTTCTTT. Amino acid sequence: CASSFVRETEAFF.

Only a few counts were recorded for this clone. This chain joins TRBV7-8 and TRBJ1-1; 10 bases are shared with TRBD1. CDR1 and CDR2 from the germline V gene are SGHVS and FQNEAQ. V shed 4 bases, J shed 4 bases, and the junction held 3 bases outside the gene matches. This CDR3 has 14 amino acids. The CDR3 nucleotides read TGTGCCAGCAGCTCCGGACAGGGGGTCACTGAAGCTTTCTTT. Amino acid sequence: CASSSGQGVTEAFF.

This clone was picked up one time. The chain employs TRBV19 and TRBJ1-5; D is uncertain. Trimming took 7 bases from V and 1 from J, leaving 11 bases between them. Germline lookup yields CDR1 LNHDA and CDR2 SQIVND (reference sequence). The CDR3 runs to 14 residues. The CDR3 region has the DNA TGTGCCAGTATAAAGGCGGGAAGCAATCAGCCCCAGCATTTT. Protein: CASIKAGSNQPQHF.

This chain joins TRBV30 and TRBJ2-5; the D is unclear. Germline V gene sequence: CDR1 GTSNPN, CDR2 SVGIG (reference sequence). This CDR3 spans 11 amino acids. V shed 2 bases and J shed 2 bases, with 3 bases lying between them. This CDR3 reads CAWSTQETQYF. The CDR3 DNA sequence: TGTGCCTGGAGTACACAAGAGACCCAGTACTTC.

V is TRBV30 and J is TRBJ2-3; 8 nucleotides line up with TRBD2. The CDR3 consists of 16 residues. Trimming cost V 2 bases and J 2 bases; bases outside gene matches: 9. Germline loops: CDR1 GTSNPN, CDR2 SVGIG (reference sequence). CDR3 region: CAWSSKAGDYTDTQYF. Written as DNA, the CDR3 is TGTGCCTGGAGTAGCAAAGCGGGGGACTACACAGATACGCAGTATTTT.

The chain joins TRBV10-2 to TRBJ1-1, with TRBD1 identical over 7 bases. Germline V gives CDR1 WSHSY, CDR2 SAAADI. The CDR3 has 13 amino acids. J was trimmed by 7 bases and V by 4 bases; bases with no gene match: 6. The CDR3 sequence is CASSGPGQSEAFF. The CDR3 DNA is TGCGCCAGCAGTGGACCGGGACAGAGTGAAGCTTTCTTT.